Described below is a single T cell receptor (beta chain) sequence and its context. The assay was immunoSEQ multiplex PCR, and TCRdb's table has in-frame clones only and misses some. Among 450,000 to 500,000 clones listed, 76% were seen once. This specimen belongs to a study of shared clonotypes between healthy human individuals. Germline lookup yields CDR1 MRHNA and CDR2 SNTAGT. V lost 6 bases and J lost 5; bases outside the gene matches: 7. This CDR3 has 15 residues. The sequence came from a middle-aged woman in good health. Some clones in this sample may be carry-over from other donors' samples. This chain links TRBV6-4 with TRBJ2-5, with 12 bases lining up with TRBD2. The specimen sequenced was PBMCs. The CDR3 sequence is CASSRLAGDMETQYF. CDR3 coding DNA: TGTGCCAGCAGCCGACTAGCGGGAGATATGGAGACCCAGTACTTC.